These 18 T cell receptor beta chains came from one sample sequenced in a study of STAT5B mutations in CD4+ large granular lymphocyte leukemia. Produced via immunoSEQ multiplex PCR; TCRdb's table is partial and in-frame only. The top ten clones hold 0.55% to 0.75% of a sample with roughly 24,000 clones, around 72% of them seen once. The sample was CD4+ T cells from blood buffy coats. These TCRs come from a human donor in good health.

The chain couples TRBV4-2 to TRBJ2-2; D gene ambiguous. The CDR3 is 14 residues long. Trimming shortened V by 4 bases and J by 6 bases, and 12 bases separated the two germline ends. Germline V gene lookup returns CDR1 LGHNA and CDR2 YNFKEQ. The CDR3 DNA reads TGTGCCAGCAGCCCGGACCCATCCGCCGGGGAGCTGTTTTTT. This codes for CASSPDPSAGELFF.

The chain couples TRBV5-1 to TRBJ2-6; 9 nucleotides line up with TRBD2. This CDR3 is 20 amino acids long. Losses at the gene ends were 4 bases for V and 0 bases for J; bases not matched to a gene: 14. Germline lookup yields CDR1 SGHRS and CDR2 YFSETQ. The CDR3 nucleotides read TGCGCCAGCAGCCCATTACCCGTTCGCGGGGGGGGCTCTGGGGCCAACGTCCTGACTTTC. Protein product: CASSPLPVRGGGSGANVLTF.

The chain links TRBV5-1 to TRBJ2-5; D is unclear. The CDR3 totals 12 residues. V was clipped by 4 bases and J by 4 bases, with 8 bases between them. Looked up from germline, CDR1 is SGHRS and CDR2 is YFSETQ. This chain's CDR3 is CASSGFGETQYF. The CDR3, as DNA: TGCGCCAGCAGCGGGTTTGGAGAGACCCAGTACTTC.

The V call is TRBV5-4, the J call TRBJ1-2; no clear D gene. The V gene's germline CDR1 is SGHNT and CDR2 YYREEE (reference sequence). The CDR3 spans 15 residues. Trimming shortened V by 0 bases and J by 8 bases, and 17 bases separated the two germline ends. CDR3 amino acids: CASSLDLGRFKGYTF. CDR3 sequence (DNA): TGTGCCAGCAGCTTGGATTTAGGGAGGTTTAAAGGCTACACCTTC.

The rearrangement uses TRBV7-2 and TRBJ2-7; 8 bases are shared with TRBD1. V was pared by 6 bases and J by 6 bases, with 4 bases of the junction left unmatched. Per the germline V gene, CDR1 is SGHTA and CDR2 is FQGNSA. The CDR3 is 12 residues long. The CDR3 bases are TGTGCCAGCAGTAGCAGGGGGCGCGAGCAGTACTTC. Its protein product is CASSSRGREQYF.

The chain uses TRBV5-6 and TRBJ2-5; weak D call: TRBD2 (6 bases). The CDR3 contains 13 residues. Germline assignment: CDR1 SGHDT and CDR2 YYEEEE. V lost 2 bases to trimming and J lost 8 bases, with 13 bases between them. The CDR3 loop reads CASSFAGGSTQYF. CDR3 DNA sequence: TGTGCCAGCAGCTTCGCCGGAGGGAGCACCCAGTACTTC.

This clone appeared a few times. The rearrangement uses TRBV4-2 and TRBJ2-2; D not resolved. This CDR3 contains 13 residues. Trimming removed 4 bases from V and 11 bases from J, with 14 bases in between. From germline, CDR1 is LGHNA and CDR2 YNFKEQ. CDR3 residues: CASSLANSVELFF. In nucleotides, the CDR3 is TGTGCCAGCAGCCTAGCCAATAGTGTCGAGCTGTTTTTT.

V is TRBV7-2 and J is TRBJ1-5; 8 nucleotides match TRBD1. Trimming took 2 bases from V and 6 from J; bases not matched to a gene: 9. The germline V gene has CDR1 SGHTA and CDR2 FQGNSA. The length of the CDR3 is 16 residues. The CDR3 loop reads CASSLWGTGGSQPQHF. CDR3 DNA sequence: TGTGCCAGCAGCTTATGGGGGACAGGAGGAAGTCAGCCCCAGCATTTT. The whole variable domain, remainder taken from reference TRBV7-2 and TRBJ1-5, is GAGVSQSPSNKVTEKGKDVELRCDPISGHTALYWYRQSLGQGLEFLIYFQGNSAPDKSGLPSDRFSAERTGGSVSTLTIQRTQQEDSAVYLCASSLWGTGGSQPQHFGDGTRLSIL.

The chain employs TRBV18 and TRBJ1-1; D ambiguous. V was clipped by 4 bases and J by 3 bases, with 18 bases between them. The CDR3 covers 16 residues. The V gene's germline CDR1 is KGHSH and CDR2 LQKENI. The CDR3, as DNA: TGTGCCAGCTCACGCGGACCCCAACTCTGGTACACTGAAGCTTTCTTT. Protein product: CASSRGPQLWYTEAFF.

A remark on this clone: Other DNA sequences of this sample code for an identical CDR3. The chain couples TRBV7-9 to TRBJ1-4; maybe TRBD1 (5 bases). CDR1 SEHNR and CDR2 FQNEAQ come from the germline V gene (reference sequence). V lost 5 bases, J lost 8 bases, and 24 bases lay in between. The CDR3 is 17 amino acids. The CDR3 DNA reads TGTGCCAGCAGCCTCTTCGGGGGACCTACCTGGCGGGAAAAACTGTTTTTT. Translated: CASSLFGGPTWREKLFF.

CDR3 nucleotide sequence: TGTGCCAGCAGCAAAGGACTAGCGGGGGGCGAGCAGTTCTTC. It yields the protein CASSKGLAGGEQFF. This rearrangement joins TRBV6-6 to TRBJ2-1, with 14 bases identical to TRBD2. CDR3 length: 14 residues. V was pared by 6 bases and J by 10 bases, with 5 bases of the junction left unmatched. The germline V gene has CDR1 MNHNY and CDR2 SVGAGI (reference sequence).

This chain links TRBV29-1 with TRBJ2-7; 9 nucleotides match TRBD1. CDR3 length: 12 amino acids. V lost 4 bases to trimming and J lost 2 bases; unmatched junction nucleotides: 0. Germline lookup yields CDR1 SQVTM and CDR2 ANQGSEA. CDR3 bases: TGCAGCGTTGGACAGGGGGCCTACGAGCAGTACTTC. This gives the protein CSVGQGAYEQYF.

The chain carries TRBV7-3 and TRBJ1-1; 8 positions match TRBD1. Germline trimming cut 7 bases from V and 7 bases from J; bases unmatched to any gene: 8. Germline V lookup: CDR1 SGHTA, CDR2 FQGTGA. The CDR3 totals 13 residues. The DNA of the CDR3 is TGTGCCAGCAAAATCGACAGGGGTGATGAAGCTTTCTTT. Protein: CASKIDRGDEAFF. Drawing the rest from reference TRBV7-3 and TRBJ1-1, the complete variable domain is GAGVSQTPSNKVTEKGKYVELRCDPISGHTALYWYRQSLGQGPEFLIYFQGTGAADDSGLPNDRFFAVRPEGSVSTLKIQRTERGDSAVYLCASKIDRGDEAFFGQGTRLTVV.

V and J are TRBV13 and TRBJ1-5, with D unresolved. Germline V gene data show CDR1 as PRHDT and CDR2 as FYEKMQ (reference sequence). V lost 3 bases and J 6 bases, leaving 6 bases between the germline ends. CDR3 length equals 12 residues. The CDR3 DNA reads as TGTGCCAGCAGCTTGGGTGGTCAGCCCCAGCATTTT. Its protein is CASSLGGQPQHF.

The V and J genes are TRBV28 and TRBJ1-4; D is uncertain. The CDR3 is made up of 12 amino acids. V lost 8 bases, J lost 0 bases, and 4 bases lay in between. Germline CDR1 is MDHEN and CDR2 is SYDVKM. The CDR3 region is CASWSTNEKLFF. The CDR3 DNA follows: TGTGCCAGCTGGTCAACTAATGAAAAACTGTTTTTT.

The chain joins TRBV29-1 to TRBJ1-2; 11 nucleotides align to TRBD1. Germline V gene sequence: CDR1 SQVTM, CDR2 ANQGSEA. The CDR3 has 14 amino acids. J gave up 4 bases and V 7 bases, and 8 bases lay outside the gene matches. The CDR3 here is CSGLGTGGGYGYTF. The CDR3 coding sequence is TGCAGCGGACTTGGGACAGGGGGTGGCTATGGCTACACCTTC.

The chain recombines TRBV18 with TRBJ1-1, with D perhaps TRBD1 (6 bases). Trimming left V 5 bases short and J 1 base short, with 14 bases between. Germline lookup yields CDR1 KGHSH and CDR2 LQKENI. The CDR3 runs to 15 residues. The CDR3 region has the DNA TGTGCCAGCTCAGAGCGACAGGCCGCGAACACTGAAGCTTTCTTT. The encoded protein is CASSERQAANTEAFF.

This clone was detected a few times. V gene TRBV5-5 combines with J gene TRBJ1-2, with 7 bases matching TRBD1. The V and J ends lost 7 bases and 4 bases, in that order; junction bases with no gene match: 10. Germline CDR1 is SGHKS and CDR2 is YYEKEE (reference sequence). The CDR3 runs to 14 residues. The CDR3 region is CASVRQGGGYGYTF. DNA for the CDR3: TGTGCCAGCGTCAGACAGGGAGGGGGCTATGGCTACACCTTC.